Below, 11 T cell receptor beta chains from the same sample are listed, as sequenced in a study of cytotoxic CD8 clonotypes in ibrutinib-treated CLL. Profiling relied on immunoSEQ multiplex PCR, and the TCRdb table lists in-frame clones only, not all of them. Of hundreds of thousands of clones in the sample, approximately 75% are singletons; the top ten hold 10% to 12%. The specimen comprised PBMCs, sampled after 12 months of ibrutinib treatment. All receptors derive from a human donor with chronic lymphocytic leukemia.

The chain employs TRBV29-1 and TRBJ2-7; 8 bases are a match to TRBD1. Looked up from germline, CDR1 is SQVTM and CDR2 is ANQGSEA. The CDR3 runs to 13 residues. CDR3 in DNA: TGCGCCGTAACTGGACAGGGTGTACACGAGCAGTACTTC. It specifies CAVTGQGVHEQYF.

Written as DNA, the CDR3 is TGCGCCAGCAGCTTCGGAGGGGCTGGTTTAGACGAGCTGTTTTTT. Encoded protein: CASSFGGAGLDELFF. The genes are TRBV5-1 and TRBJ2-2; possible D gene TRBD2, 6 bases. Germline V gives CDR1 SGHRS, CDR2 YFSETQ. The CDR3 extends over 15 amino acids. The ends were cut back, 2 bases at V and 11 bases at J, with 19 bases in the middle.

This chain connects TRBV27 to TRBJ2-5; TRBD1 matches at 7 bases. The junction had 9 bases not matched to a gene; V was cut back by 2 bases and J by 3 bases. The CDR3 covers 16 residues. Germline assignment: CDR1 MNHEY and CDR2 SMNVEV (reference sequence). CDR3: CASSLVAGTEEETQYF. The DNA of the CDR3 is TGTGCCAGCAGTTTAGTGGCCGGGACAGAAGAAGAGACCCAGTACTTC.

CDR3 sequence: CASSPGTSVFYEQYF. Written as DNA, the CDR3 is TGTGCCAGCAGCCCTGGGACTAGCGTTTTCTACGAGCAGTACTTC. V usage is TRBV28 and J usage is TRBJ2-7; TRBD2 matches 10 bases. The CDR3 spans 15 residues. Looked up from germline, CDR1 is MDHEN and CDR2 is SYDVKM. With V trimmed by 6 bases and J by 3 bases, 8 bases remained unmatched.

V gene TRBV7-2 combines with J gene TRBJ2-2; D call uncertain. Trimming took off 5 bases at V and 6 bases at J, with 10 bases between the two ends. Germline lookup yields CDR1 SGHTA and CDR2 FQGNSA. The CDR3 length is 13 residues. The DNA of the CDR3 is TGTGCCAGCAGCCAAGGCTGGGCCGGGGAGCTGTTTTTT. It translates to CASSQGWAGELFF. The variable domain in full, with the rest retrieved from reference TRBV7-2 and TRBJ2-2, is GAGVSQSPSNKVTEKGKDVELRCDPISGHTALYWYRQSLGQGLEFLIYFQGNSAPDKSGLPSDRFSAERTGGSVSTLTIQRTQQEDSAVYLCASSQGWAGELFFGEGSRLTVL.

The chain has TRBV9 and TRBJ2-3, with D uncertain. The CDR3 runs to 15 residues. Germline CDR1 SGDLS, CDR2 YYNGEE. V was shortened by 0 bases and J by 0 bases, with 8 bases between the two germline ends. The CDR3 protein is CASSVGSPSTDTQYF. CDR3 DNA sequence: TGTGCCAGCAGCGTAGGCTCTCCTAGCACAGATACGCAGTATTTT.

The CDR3 DNA reads TGTGCCAGCAGCTTAGGAGACTTGGGATCCTACGAGCAGTACTTC. Translated: CASSLGDLGSYEQYF. V usage is TRBV13 and J usage is TRBJ2-7; D gene ambiguous. Germline values: CDR1 PRHDT, CDR2 FYEKMQ (reference sequence). The V gene lost 0 bases and the J gene lost 1 base, with 10 bases spanning the gap. This CDR3 has 15 residues.

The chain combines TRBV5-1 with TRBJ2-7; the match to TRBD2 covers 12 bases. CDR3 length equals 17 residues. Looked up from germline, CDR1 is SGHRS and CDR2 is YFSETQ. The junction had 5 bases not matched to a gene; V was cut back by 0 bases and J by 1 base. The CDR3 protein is CASSLGTSGATSYEQYF. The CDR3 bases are TGCGCCAGCAGCTTGGGGACTAGCGGGGCGACGTCCTACGAGCAGTACTTC. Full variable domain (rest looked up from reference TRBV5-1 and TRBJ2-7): KAGVTQTPRYLIKTRGQQVTLSCSPISGHRSVSWYQQTPGQGLQFLFEYFSETQRNKGNFPGRFSGRQFSNSRSEMNVSTLELGDSALYLCASSLGTSGATSYEQYFGPGTRLTVT.

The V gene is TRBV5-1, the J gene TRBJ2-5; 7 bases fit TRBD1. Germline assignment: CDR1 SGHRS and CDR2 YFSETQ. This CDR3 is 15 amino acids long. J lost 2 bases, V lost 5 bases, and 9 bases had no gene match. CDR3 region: CASRNNPGQQETQYF. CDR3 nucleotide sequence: TGCGCCAGCAGGAATAACCCGGGACAGCAAGAGACCCAGTACTTC.

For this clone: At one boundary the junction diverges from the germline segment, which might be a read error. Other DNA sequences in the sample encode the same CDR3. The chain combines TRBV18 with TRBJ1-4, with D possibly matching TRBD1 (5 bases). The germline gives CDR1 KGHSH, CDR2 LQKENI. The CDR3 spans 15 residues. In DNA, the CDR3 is TGTGCTAGCTCACTGGGGACCTCGGTTAGTGAAAAACTGTTTTTT. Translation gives CASSLGTSVSEKLFF. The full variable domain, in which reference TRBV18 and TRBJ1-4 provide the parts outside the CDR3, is NAGVMQNPRHLVRRRGQEARLRCSPMKGHSHVYWYRQLPEEGLKFMVYLQKENIIDESGMPKERFSAEFPKEGPSILRIQQVVRGDSAAYFCASSLGTSVSEKLFFGSGTQLSVL.

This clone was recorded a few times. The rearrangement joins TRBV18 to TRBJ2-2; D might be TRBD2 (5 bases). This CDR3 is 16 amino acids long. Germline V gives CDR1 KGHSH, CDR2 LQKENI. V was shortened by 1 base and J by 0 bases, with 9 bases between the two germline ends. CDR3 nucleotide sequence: TGTGCCAGCTCACCACGGGCCGGGACGAACACCGGGGAGCTGTTTTTT. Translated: CASSPRAGTNTGELFF.